One and the same sample provided the 10 T cell receptor beta chains below, sequenced in a study of control samples from healthy donors and cancer patients. The repertoire was sequenced with immunoSEQ multiplex PCR; TCRdb's copy has only in-frame clones and lacks some. Of under 95,000 clones listed, roughly 92% are singletons. Sequenced material: blood. The origin of the receptors is a woman aged 25 to 45 in good health.

This chain uses TRBV18 with TRBJ1-1; no firm D call. Trimming shortened V by 1 base and J by 4 bases, and 13 bases separated the two germline ends. Germline lookup yields CDR1 KGHSH and CDR2 LQKENI. The CDR3 loop spans 15 amino acids. The CDR3 DNA reads TGTGCCAGCTCACCACTCTCCCCGGGTGGCACTGAAGCTTTCTTT. Translated: CASSPLSPGGTEAFF.

The gene calls are TRBV3-1 (or the pseudogene TRBV3-2) and TRBJ2-2, with D perhaps TRBD2 (5 bases). Trimming took off 2 bases at V and 5 bases at J, with 12 bases between the two ends. Germline V lookup: CDR1 LGHDT, CDR2 YNNKEL (reference sequence). This CDR3 contains 15 residues. The CDR3 DNA is TGTGCCAGCAGCCAACCCACTAGAGATACCGGGGAGCTGTTTTTT. Translating gives CASSQPTRDTGELFF.

The rearrangement joins TRBV28 to TRBJ1-1, with 7 nucleotides matching TRBD1. The CDR3 has 15 amino acids. Unmatched junction bases numbered 6, after V lost 3 bases and J lost 2 bases. CDR1 and CDR2 from the germline V gene are MDHEN and SYDVKM. In nucleotides, the CDR3 is TGTGCCAGCAGTTTCCTCGGGACAGCCAACACTGAAGCTTTCTTT. Its translation: CASSFLGTANTEAFF.

The rearrangement uses TRBV3-1 (or the pseudogene TRBV3-2) and TRBJ2-7, with D possibly being TRBD2 (6 bases). V lost 0 bases and J 6 bases, leaving 21 bases between the germline ends. The CDR3 covers 17 residues. CDR1 is LGHDT, CDR2 YNNKEL, per germline (reference sequence). CDR3 in DNA: TGTGCCAGCAGCCAAGATTTTGCGGCTAGCGTCGCGGGCGAGCAGTACTTC. It yields the protein CASSQDFAASVAGEQYF.

The chain recombines TRBV4-1 with TRBJ2-2, with D maybe TRBD2 (6 bases). This CDR3 is 14 amino acids long. The germline V gene encodes CDR1 MGHRA and CDR2 YSYEKL. The ends were cut back, 8 bases at V and 0 bases at J, with 10 bases in the middle. Here the CDR3 DNA reads TGCGCCAGCGGCCGGGACTCGAACACCGGGGAGCTGTTTTTT. Amino acid sequence: CASGRDSNTGELFF.

V is TRBV18 and J is TRBJ1-5; D unclear. The CDR3 has 13 amino acids. Germline-derived CDR1 and CDR2 are KGHSH and LQKENI. The V and J ends lost 2 bases and 4 bases respectively, with 6 bases between them. The CDR3 DNA sequence: TGTGCCAGCTCACCAGGGCTGAATCAGCCCCAGCATTTT. It is translated as CASSPGLNQPQHF. The whole variable domain, filled in from reference TRBV18 and TRBJ1-5, reads NAGVMQNPRHLVRRRGQEARLRCSPMKGHSHVYWYRQLPEEGLKFMVYLQKENIIDESGMPKERFSAEFPKEGPSILRIQQVVRGDSAAYFCASSPGLNQPQHFGDGTRLSIL.

The chain carries TRBV5-1 and TRBJ1-2; D not certain. The CDR3 covers 12 residues. Trimming pared 2 bases from V and 4 bases from J, leaving 6 bases between. The germline gives CDR1 SGHRS, CDR2 YFSETQ. The CDR3 sequence is CASSLGTYGYTF. Here the CDR3 DNA reads TGCGCCAGCAGCTTAGGAACCTATGGCTACACCTTC.

CDR3 residues: CASTFGTSGYNEQFF. DNA of the CDR3: TGCGCCAGCACCTTCGGGACTAGCGGCTACAATGAGCAGTTCTTC. The J gene is TRBJ2-1, the V gene TRBV5-1; 11 bases agree with TRBD2. CDR1 is SGHRS and CDR2 is YFSETQ in the germline V gene. The length of the CDR3 is 15 residues. V lost 6 bases to trimming and J lost 3 bases; unmatched junction nucleotides: 5.

V gene TRBV20-1 combines with J gene TRBJ1-1; no clear D. Trimming left V 5 bases short and J 11 bases short, with 15 bases between. Per germline, CDR1 DFQATT and CDR2 SNEGSKA (reference sequence). The CDR3 contains 11 residues. The CDR3 DNA sequence: TGCAGTGCTTCCGGAGGGCCTAGGGCTTTCTTT. It codes for CSASGGPRAFF.

J is TRBJ2-1 and V is TRBV6-5; perhaps TRBD2 as D (5 bases). The germline V and J ends were trimmed by 2 bases and 7 bases, with 15 bases remaining between them. The CDR3 is made up of 15 amino acids. Germline V gene lookup returns CDR1 MNHEY and CDR2 SVGAGI. CDR3 bases: TGTGCCAGCAGTTACAAGGAGGTTAGGCGAAATGAGCAGTTCTTC. Translating it yields CASSYKEVRRNEQFF.